This T cell receptor (beta chain) was retrieved from a study of neoadjuvant anti-PD-1 for oral cavity cancer. The sample holds one count of this clone. The time point denotes: after neoadjuvant nivolumab, at surgical resection. Trimming took off 2 bases at V and 7 bases at J, with 9 bases between the two ends. CDR3 length: 13 residues. The germline V gene has CDR1 SGHTA and CDR2 FQGNSA. The assay was immunoSEQ multiplex PCR, and TCRdb's table has in-frame clones only and misses some. Among 65,000 to 70,000 clones listed, 70% to 90% were seen once. The sample was PBMCs, taken after nivolumab (anti-PD-1) treatment. The genes are TRBV7-2 and TRBJ2-1, with no clear D. The sequence was obtained from a person aged 35 to 85 with oral cavity squamous cell carcinoma. The CDR3, as DNA: TGTGCCAGCAGCTTATATGGGAATAATGAGCAGTTCTTC. The encoded protein is CASSLYGNNEQFF.